Listed below are T cell receptor beta chains from one sample, sequenced in a study of T cells in Graves' hyperthyroidism and ophthalmopathy. TCRdb itself ran the multiplex PCR reads through MiXCR, one entry per CDR3 protein. Of hundreds of thousands of distinct CDR3 sequences listed, approximately 15% are singletons. The sequencing sample was made of blood. The origin of the receptors is a man in his late teens or twenties with Graves' ophthalmopathy. CDR3s leave out the opening cysteine and the closing phenylalanine or tryptophan.

j_call,v_call,cdr3_aa
TRBJ2-7,TRBV12-3/TRBV12-4,ASSLAGDKAYEQY
TRBJ2-5,TRBV27,ATSGRGYEY
TRBJ2-5,TRBV5-1,ASTTSGQETQY
TRBJ1-5,TRBV4-1,ASSQPDRAGGNQPQH
TRBJ2-5,TRBV3-1,ASSPASGLGETQY
TRBJ2-7,TRBV5-8,ASSLPVSDRETYEQY
TRBJ2-7,TRBV11-1,ASSGTGTNYEQY
TRBJ1-2,TRBV5-1,ASSYPREGYGYT
TRBJ1-1,TRBV2,ASSVGTNTEAF
TRBJ1-4,TRBV7-2,ASSYQAGTDNEKLF
TRBJ2-3,TRBV6-1,ASRNSGTGRTDTQY
TRBJ2-5,TRBV19,ASSSRQGWQETQY
TRBJ1-5,TRBV4-1,ASSQEGVRTGNQPQH
TRBJ2-3,TRBV29-1,SVEVGADTQY
TRBJ2-2,TRBV20-1,SARARGVGGELF
TRBJ2-7,TRBV27,ASRPGTGAYEQY
TRBJ2-7,TRBV12-3/TRBV12-4,ASSGTSYEQY
TRBJ1-5,TRBV6-1,ASSHGAGGNQPQH
TRBJ2-5,TRBV7-9,ASSSDWAQETQY
TRBJ2-7,TRBV5-1,ASSLARDFFGEQY
TRBJ1-3,TRBV7-2,ASSLVGAGNTIY
TRBJ2-5,TRBV12-3/TRBV12-4,ASSFGQGAFGETQY
TRBJ1-4,TRBV7-9,ASSPGGPEKLF